The entry below describes one T cell receptor (beta chain). From germline, CDR1 is MNHEY and CDR2 SVGAGI. Trimming shortened V by 8 bases and J by 0 bases, and 17 bases separated the two germline ends. The CDR3 extends over 15 amino acids. TCRdb's copy holds only in-frame clones and misses some; the assay was immunoSEQ multiplex PCR. The repertoire holds tens of thousands of clones, less than 85% seen once, with about 7% in the top ten. This sample was included in a study of OX40 agonist ivuxolimab in advanced cancers. This receptor was taken from an adult with an advanced solid tumor such as melanoma, head and neck, liver or kidney cancer. J is TRBJ2-7 and V is TRBV6-5; D possibly matches TRBD1 or TRBD2 (5 bases each). The starting material was CD4+ or CD8+ T cells sorted from blood, obtained in a trial of the OX40 agonist ivuxolimab. The CDR3 region has the DNA TGTGCCAGCTCTGCCACCGGGACCAGCTCCTACGAGCAGTACTTC. Encoded protein: CASSATGTSSYEQYF.